The 4 T cell receptor beta chains presented below share a single source sample, sequenced in a study of beta chain features in type 1 diabetes. The whole isolated RNA underwent reverse transcription, so sequencing captured expressed TCRB transcripts. Data came from immunoSEQ multiplex PCR; TCRdb stores just in-frame clones and leaves some out. The table has 130,000 to 150,000 clones, 8% to 13% seen once; the top ten hold around 1.2%. The sequenced sample consisted of naive CD4+ T cells from blood. These receptors all come from a man younger than 35 in good health.

This clone was found a few times. This chain connects TRBV5-1 to TRBJ2-3, with TRBD1 matching over 10 bases. The CDR3 runs 16 residues. Germline trimming cut 4 bases from V and 4 bases from J; bases unmatched to any gene: 9. CDR1 SGHRS and CDR2 YFSETQ come from the germline V gene. The CDR3 is CASSPPGQGLADTQYF. The CDR3 DNA sequence: TGCGCCAGCAGCCCGCCGGGACAGGGGTTGGCAGATACGCAGTATTTT.

V and J are TRBV7-2 and TRBJ1-2; D remains ambiguous. CDR1 is SGHTA and CDR2 is FQGNSA in the germline V gene. The CDR3 runs 14 residues. V lost 1 base and J 7 bases, leaving 13 bases between the germline ends. The CDR3 bases are TGTGCCAGCAGCTTAGATCGCCGGGATATTGGCTACACCTTC. Amino acids: CASSLDRRDIGYTF.

This clone appeared a few times. V and J are TRBV15 and TRBJ2-7, with 7 nucleotides matching TRBD1. The CDR3 is 12 amino acids. Germline CDR1 and CDR2: LNHNV and YYDKDF (reference sequence). The V and J ends lost 5 bases and 6 bases, in that order; junction bases with no gene match: 4. The CDR3 nucleotides are TGTGCCACCAGCGACAGGGTTGTCGAGCAGTACTTC. Amino acid sequence: CATSDRVVEQYF.

The chain uses TRBV6-1 and TRBJ1-2; the D is unclear. V lost 1 base and J 0 bases, leaving 3 bases between the germline ends. This CDR3 comprises 13 residues. Germline V gene data show CDR1 as MNHNS and CDR2 as SASEGT. CDR3 sequence: CASSEDTNYGYTF. CDR3 DNA sequence: TGTGCCAGCAGTGAAGATACTAACTATGGCTACACCTTC.